The 2 T cell receptor beta chains below come from one sample, sequenced in a study of blood T cells in healthy people across ages. The second PCR ran about 6 to 11 cycles with a sample-barcoded 5' primer and J-beta primers. TCRdb called the 5' RACE reads again in MiXCR, with one record for every CDR3 protein. This table holds about 640,000 distinct CDR3 sequences, about 53% found once. The sample was blood. Receptors were obtained from a man in his 60s in good health.

The J gene is TRBJ1-5, the V gene TRBV5-1; D perhaps matches TRBD1 (5 bases). The CDR3 totals 14 residues. V lost 4 bases and J 3 bases, leaving 11 bases between the germline ends. Germline loops: CDR1 SGHRS, CDR2 YFSETQ. The CDR3 sequence: CASSVGGINQPQHF. As DNA, the CDR3 is TGCGCCAGCAGCGTGGGGGGGATCAATCAGCCCCAGCATTTT. Using reference TRBV5-1 and TRBJ1-5 for the parts outside the CDR3, the full variable domain is KAGVTQTPRYLIKTRGQQVTLSCSPISGHRSVSWYQQTPGQGLQFLFEYFSETQRNKGNFPGRFSGRQFSNSRSEMNVSTLELGDSALYLCASSVGGINQPQHFGDGTRLSIL.

This clonotype was detected a few times. The chain combines TRBV12-3 or TRBV12-4 with TRBJ2-6, with no clear D. CDR3 size: 14 residues. The ends were cut back, 5 bases at V and 0 bases at J, with 5 bases in the middle. DNA of the CDR3: TGTGCCAGCAGTAGAACCTCTGGGGCCAACGTCCTGACTTTC. Amino acid sequence: CASSRTSGANVLTF.